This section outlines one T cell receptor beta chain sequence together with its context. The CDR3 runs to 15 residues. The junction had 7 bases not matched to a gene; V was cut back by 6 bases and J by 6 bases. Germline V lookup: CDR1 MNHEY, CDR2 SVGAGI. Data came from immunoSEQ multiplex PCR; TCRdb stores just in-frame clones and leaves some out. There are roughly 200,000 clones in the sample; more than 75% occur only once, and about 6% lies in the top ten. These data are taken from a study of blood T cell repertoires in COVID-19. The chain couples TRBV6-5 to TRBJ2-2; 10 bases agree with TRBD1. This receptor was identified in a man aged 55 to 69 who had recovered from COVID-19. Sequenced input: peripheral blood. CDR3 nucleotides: TGTGCCAGCAGCCCCGGACAGGGGGGCGCCGGGGAGCTGTTTTTT. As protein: CASSPGQGGAGELFF.